This T cell receptor beta chain was obtained from a study of control samples from healthy donors and cancer patients. The assay was immunoSEQ multiplex PCR, and TCRdb's table has in-frame clones only and misses some. In the table there are tens of thousands of clones, roughly 90% of which are singletons. This CDR3 region has 12 residues. CDR1 is SGHRS and CDR2 is YFSETQ in the germline V gene. V was trimmed by 1 base and J by 3 bases, leaving 2 bases between them. The genes are TRBV5-1 and TRBJ1-3; no reliable D call. What was sequenced was PBMCs. This TCR was sampled from a woman in her thirties or forties with head and neck cancer. This CDR3 is CASSLSGNTIYF. The CDR3 nucleotides read TGCGCCAGCAGCTTGAGTGGAAACACCATATATTTT.